This T cell receptor beta chain was obtained from a study of shared clonotypes between healthy human individuals (dated by TCRdb to between 2020 and 2021). About the study as a whole: A few men and two women, aged 18 to 49 years, made up the cohort. Each donor's leukapheresis produced roughly between about 0.85 and 10 billion PBMCs. For each donor, CD4 naive and CD4 memory were each given three plates, CD8 naive was given two plates, and CD8 memory was given one plate. Blood TCR repertoires of roughly five healthy adults were deeply sequenced to estimate repertoire size and the extent of clonotype sharing between individuals. To increase sequencing depth and limit assay-specific biases, different laboratories used diverse techniques to prepare libraries and sequence TCR repertoires. Study-wide conclusions, independent of this receptor: Because the study included only a small number of donors, the genetic and exposure-history diversity represented was limited. Sampling was restricted to blood, and TCR repertoires in tissues likely differ from the TCR repertoires found in blood. Based on pairwise subsampling, the degree of clonotype sharing among donors was expected to be affected by sequencing depth. Rarefaction of sorted-subset datasets indicated incomplete sequencing despite the large sequencing depth. Naive subsets generally had larger estimated clonotype richness than memory subsets did. Across a few donors, about 5% of naive CD4, roughly 3.3% of naive CD8, roughly 2.2% of memory CD4, and 0.3% to 0.45% of memory CD8 clonotypes were shared. Compared with non-shared clonotypes, the clonotypes found in all four sorted-subset donors had higher generation probabilities.

Between the V and J ends, shortened by 2 bases and 6 bases respectively, the junction contains 12 bases. The CDR3 has 13 amino acids, counting the end cysteine and phenylalanine. Of the read, only the CDR3 DNA is kept; its 39 bases are in frame from base 1. The germline V gene (reference sequence) supplies CDR1 SGHNT and CDR2 YYREEE. CD8 naive samples were CD45RO-negative cells positively selected for CCR7, giving a CD45RA+CCR7+ population that excluded TemRA cells. Donors were healthy HIV-negative adults with no recently reported acute infections or vaccinations. Only Caucasian adults living in Nashville, Tennessee, USA were represented among the donors. Blood was collected by leukapheresis, and PBMCs were isolated by Ficoll-Histopaque density gradient centrifugation and then cryopreserved in liquid nitrogen vapor phase. Purity and quantity of every magnetically sorted T cell population were checked by analytical flow cytometry. From each sorted fraction, genomic DNA was isolated and quantified by UV absorbance on a Nanodrop 2000c.

As concerns this clone: The specificity of this receptor is unknown. Base quality data are lacking; no much larger clone is found one base away.

Using the deep immunoSEQ assay, TCR CDR3 regions were amplified from genomic DNA by multiplex PCR. For each cell subset, the extracted genomic DNA was distributed evenly across all wells of several immunoSEQ 96-well plates, and each plate served as one replicate. For sorted subsets, each replicate PCR was loaded with about 0.2 ug genomic DNA, equivalent to some 31,000 T cell genomes. Purified libraries were measured with a Qubit 3.0 fluorometer, size-checked on a Bioanalyzer 2100, and measured again with the KAPA Library Quantification kit. A separate single-read 150-cycle Illumina NextSeq 550 flow cell was used to sequence each immunoSEQ 96-well plate. For the original study's pipeline: Because only junctional sequences without quality scores were contained in the immunoSEQ output, filtering matching that applied to full-length reads could not be performed. To assign V/J genes and CDR3, sequences were annotated using PyIR, a Python wrapper for IgBLAST v1.9, with IMGT germline references. Any read was removed if the V/J assignment was weak (E-value above 1e-6), the CDR3 was missing, or the read contained stop codons, out-of-frame junctions, or ambiguous translated residues. A V3J clonotype was defined by an identical inferred V gene, J gene, and CDR3 amino acid sequence. The percentage overlap between two repertoires was calculated by dividing the number of shared unique clonotypes by the size of the smaller repertoire. Repertoire richness was assessed with RTK rarefaction, the Chao1 estimator, and Recon v2.1 estimates of unobserved clonotypes. For all TCRbeta clonotypes obtained by the gDNA method from four donors, generation probabilities were computed with OLGA. Drawn from immuneACCESS, this table holds only the in-frame rearrangements with V and J called that TCRdb kept. Clones are partly lost; checked studies trace under half to an unresolved V gene and leave the rest unexplained. V and J calls and clone size are copied from that table; D and trimming were computed from the DNA. In all, the sample holds fewer than 1 million clones, and around 96% of those were seen once. The ten top clones hold under 0.3% of the sample.

This receptor was obtained from a man younger than 40 in good health. Sequenced sample: naive CD8+ T cells sorted from blood. The cell subset or site label, read with the paper, signifies: CD45RA+CCR7+. The rearranged chain carries TRBV5-4 and TRBJ2-7, and the D gene may be TRBD1, 5 bases matching. CDR3 loop: CASSFIGRVEQYF. The sequence in DNA is TGTGCCAGCAGCTTTATAGGCAGGGTCGAGCAGTACTTC.